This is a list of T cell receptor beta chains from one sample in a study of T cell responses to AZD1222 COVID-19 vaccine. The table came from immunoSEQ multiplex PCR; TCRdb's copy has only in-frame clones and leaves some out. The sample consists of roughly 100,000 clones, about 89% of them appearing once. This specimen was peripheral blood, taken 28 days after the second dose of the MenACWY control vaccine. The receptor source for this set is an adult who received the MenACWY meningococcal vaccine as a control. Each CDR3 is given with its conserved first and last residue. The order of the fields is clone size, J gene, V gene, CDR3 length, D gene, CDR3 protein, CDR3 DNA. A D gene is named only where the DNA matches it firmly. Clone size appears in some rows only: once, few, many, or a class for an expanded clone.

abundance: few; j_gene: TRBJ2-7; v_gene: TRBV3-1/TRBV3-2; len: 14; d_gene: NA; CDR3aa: CASSQAAPGAEQYF; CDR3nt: TGTGCCAGCAGCCAAGCTGCTCCGGGAGCCGAGCAGTACTTC
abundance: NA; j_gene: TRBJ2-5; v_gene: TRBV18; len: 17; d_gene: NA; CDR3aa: CASSPPSGTGGMVTQYF; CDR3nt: TGTGCCAGCTCACCACCGTCGGGGACCGGAGGCATGGTGACCCAGTACTTC
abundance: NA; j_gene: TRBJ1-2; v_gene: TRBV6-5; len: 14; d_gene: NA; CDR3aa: CASSPPGPKYGYTF; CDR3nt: TGTGCCAGCAGTCCCCCGGGACCCAAGTATGGCTACACCTTC
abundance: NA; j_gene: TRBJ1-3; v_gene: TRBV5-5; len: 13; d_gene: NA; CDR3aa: CASSQTSGNTIYF; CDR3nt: TGTGCCAGCAGCCAGACCTCTGGAAACACCATATATTTT
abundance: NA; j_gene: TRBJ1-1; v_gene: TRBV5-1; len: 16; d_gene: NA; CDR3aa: CASSSPEGGRGTEAFF; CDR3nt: TGCGCCAGCAGCTCTCCGGAGGGGGGAAGGGGCACTGAAGCTTTCTTT
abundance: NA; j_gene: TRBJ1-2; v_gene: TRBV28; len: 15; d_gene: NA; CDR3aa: CASSLNPLLGTSYTF; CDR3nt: TGTGCCAGCAGTTTAAACCCCTTGCTGGGTACGAGCTACACCTTC
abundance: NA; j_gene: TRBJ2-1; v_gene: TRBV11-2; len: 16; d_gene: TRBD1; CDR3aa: CASSLGGQGYYNEQFF; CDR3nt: TGTGCCAGCAGCTTAGGGGGACAGGGATATTACAATGAGCAGTTCTTC
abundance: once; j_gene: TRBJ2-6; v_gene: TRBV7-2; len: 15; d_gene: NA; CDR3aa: CASSLGTPGANVLTF; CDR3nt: TGTGCCAGCAGCTTAGGGACTCCTGGGGCCAACGTCCTGACTTTC
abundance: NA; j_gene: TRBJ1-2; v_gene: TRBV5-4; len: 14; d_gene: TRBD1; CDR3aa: CASSLHRDSYGYTF; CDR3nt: TGTGCCAGCAGCTTACACCGGGACAGCTATGGCTACACCTTC
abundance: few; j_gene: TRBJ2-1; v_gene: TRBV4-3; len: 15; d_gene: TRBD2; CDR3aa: CASSQDPLAGGEQFF; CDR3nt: TGCGCCAGCAGCCAAGACCCCCTTGCGGGGGGGGAGCAGTTCTTC
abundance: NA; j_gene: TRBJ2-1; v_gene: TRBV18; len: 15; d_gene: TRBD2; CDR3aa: CASSPTGGRYNEQFF; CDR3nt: TGTGCCAGCTCCCCCACGGGGGGGCGTTACAATGAGCAGTTCTTC
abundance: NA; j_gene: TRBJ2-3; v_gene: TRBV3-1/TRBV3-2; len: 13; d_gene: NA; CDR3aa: CASSLRGPDTQYF; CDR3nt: TGTGCCAGCAGCTTGAGAGGCCCAGATACGCAGTATTTT
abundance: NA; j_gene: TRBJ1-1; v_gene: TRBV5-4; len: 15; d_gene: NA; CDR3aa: CASSLEATVGTEAFF; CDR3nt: TGTGCCAGCAGCTTGGAAGCGACAGTGGGCACTGAAGCTTTCTTT
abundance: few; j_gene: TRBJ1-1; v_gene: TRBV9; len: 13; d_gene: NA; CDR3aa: CASKDTGDTEAFF; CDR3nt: TGTGCCAGCAAGGACACAGGTGACACTGAAGCTTTCTTT
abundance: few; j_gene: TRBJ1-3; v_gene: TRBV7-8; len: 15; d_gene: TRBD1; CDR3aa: CASSLTPTGRNTIYF; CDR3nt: TGTGCCAGCAGCTTAACCCCGACAGGGCGAAACACCATATATTTT
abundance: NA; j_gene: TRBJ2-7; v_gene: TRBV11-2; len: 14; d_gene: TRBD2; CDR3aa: CASSLTSGAYEQYF; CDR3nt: TGTGCCAGCAGCTTGACTAGCGGGGCTTACGAGCAGTACTTC
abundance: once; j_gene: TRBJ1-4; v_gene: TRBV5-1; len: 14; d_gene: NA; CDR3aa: CASSQGSAREKLFF; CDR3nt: TGCGCCAGCAGCCAGGGATCGGCGCGGGAAAAACTGTTTTTT
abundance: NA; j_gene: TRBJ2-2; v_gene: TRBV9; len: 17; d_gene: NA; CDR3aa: CASSAGLGAPNTGELFF; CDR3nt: TGTGCCAGCAGCGCTGGGTTGGGGGCTCCGAACACCGGGGAGCTGTTTTTT
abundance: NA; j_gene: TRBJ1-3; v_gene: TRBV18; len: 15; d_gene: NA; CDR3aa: CASSQTASSGNTIYF; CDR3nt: TGTGCCAGCTCACAAACTGCTAGCTCTGGAAACACCATATATTTT
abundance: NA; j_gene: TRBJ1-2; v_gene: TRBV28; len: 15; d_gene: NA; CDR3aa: CASSLYDRFFYGYTF; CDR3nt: TGTGCCAGCAGTTTATACGACAGGTTCTTCTATGGCTACACCTTC
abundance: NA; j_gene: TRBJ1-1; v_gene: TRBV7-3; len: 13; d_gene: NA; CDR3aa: CASSKGPNTEAFF; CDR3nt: TGTGCCAGCAGCAAAGGACCGAACACTGAAGCTTTCTTT
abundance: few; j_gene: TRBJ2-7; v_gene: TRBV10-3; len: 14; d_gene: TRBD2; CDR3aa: CAISLAGGGYEQYF; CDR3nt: TGTGCCATCAGTCTAGCGGGGGGCGGGTACGAGCAGTACTTC
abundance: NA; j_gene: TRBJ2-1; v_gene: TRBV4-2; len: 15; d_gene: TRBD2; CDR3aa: CASSPFSGTKNEQFF; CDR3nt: TGTGCCAGCAGCCCCTTCTCGGGGACTAAAAATGAGCAGTTCTTC
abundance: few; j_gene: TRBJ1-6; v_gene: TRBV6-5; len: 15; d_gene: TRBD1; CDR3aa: CASSLGTVQNSPLHF; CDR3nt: TGTGCCAGCAGCCTTGGGACAGTTCAAAATTCACCCCTCCACTTT
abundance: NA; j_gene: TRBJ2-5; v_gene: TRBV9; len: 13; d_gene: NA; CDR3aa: CASSESPGETQYF; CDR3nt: TGTGCCAGCAGCGAAAGCCCTGGCGAGACCCAGTACTTC
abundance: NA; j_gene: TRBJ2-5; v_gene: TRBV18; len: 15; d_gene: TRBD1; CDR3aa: CASSPWDSGQETQYF; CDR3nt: TGTGCCAGCTCACCCTGGGACAGTGGACAAGAGACCCAGTACTTC
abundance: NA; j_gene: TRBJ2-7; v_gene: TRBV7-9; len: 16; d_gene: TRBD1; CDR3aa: CASSTGDRGRADEQYF; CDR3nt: TGTGCCAGCAGCACGGGGGACAGGGGCCGCGCCGACGAGCAGTACTTC
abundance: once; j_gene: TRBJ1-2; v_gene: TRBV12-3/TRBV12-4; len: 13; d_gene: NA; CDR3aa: CASSFRDRDGYTF; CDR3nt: TGTGCCAGCAGTTTCAGGGACCGGGATGGCTACACCTTC
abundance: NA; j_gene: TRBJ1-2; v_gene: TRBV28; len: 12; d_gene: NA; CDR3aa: CASSLRRLSYTF; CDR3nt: TGTGCCAGCAGTTTACGCAGGCTGAGCTACACCTTC
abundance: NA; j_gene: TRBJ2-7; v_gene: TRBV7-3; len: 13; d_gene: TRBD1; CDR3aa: CASSRQGASEQYF; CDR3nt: TGTGCCAGCAGCCGACAGGGGGCTAGCGAGCAGTACTTC
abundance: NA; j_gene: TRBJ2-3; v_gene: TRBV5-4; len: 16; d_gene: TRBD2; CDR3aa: CASSTRLAGAVDTQYF; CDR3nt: TGTGCCAGCAGCACCCGACTAGCGGGGGCTGTGGATACGCAGTATTTT
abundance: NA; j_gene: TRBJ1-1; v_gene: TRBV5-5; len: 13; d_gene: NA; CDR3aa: CASSSQGNTEAFF; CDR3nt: TGTGCCAGCAGCTCCCAGGGGAACACTGAAGCTTTCTTT
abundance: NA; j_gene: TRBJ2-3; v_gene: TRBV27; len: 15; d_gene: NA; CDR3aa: CASTGGTQSTDTQYF; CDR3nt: TGTGCCAGCACTGGCGGGACGCAGAGCACAGATACGCAGTATTTT
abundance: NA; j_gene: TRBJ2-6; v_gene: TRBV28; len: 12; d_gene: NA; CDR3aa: CASSSGANVLTF; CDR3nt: TGTGCCAGCAGCTCTGGGGCCAACGTCCTGACTTTC
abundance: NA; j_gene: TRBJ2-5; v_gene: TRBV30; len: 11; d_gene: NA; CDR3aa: CASSREETQYF; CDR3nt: TGTGCCTCCAGCCGGGAAGAGACCCAGTACTTC
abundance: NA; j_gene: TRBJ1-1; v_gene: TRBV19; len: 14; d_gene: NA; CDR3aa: CASRRQGRGTEAFF; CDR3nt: TGTGCCAGTAGGCGCCAGGGGAGGGGCACTGAAGCTTTCTTT
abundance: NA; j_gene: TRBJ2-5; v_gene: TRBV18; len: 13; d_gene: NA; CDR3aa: CASSPPSGETQYF; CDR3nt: TGTGCCAGCTCACCACCGTCCGGTGAGACCCAGTACTTC
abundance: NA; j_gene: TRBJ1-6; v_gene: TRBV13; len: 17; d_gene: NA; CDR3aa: CASRRRTGLSYNSPLHF; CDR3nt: TGTGCCAGCAGAAGAAGGACCGGTCTCTCCTATAATTCACCCCTCCACTTT
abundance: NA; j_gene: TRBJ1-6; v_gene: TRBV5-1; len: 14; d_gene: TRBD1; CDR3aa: CASSLEGAGSPLHF; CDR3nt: TGCGCCAGCAGCTTGGAGGGGGCAGGGTCACCCCTCCACTTT
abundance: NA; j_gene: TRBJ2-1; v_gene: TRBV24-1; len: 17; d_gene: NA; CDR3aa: CATSDLGGGIRNNEQFF; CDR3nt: TGTGCCACCAGTGATTTAGGAGGAGGTATTAGGAACAATGAGCAGTTCTTC
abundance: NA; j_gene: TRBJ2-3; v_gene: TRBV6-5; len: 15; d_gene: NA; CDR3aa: CASSPGPRAGDTQYF; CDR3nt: TGTGCCAGCAGTCCCGGGCCGCGAGCGGGAGATACGCAGTATTTT
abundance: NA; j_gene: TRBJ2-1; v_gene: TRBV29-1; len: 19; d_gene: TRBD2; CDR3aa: CSVESRASGGTPSYNEQFF; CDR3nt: TGCAGCGTTGAATCTCGGGCTAGCGGCGGGACCCCCTCCTACAATGAGCAGTTCTTC
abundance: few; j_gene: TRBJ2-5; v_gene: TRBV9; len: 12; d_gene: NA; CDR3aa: CASSDIMGPQYF; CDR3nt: TGTGCCAGCAGCGATATAATGGGGCCCCAGTACTTC